This T cell receptor (beta chain) stems from a study of blood T cell repertoires in COVID-19. TCRdb's table, derived via immunoSEQ multiplex PCR, lists solely in-frame clones and lacks some. Here the sample spans 280,000 or so clones, roughly 85% being singletons. V dropped 7 bases and J dropped 6 bases, with 13 bases sitting between them. Looked up from germline, CDR1 is MGHDK and CDR2 is SYGVNS. There are 14 residues in the CDR3. This TCR derives from a man under 40 who had recovered from COVID-19. The rearrangement links TRBV25-1 to TRBJ1-6; a weak D match, TRBD1 (5 bases). The sample taken for sequencing was PBMCs or T cells enriched from blood (not recorded which). The CDR3 reads CASTSGAANSPLHF. The CDR3 nucleotides are TGTGCCAGCACCAGCGGGGCAGCTAATTCACCCCTCCACTTT.